This T cell receptor (beta chain) was sequenced for a study of cytomegalovirus exposure and HLA in healthy donors. Germline V gives CDR1 SNHLY, CDR2 FYNNEI. The CDR3 consists of 17 residues. The V and J ends lost 7 bases and 0 bases respectively, with 20 bases between them. General study findings and limits: Listed as cytomegalovirus-associated were 164 TCR beta chains.

PCR was performed using 60 Vbeta and 13 Jbeta primers. Repertoires were generated with immunoSEQ multiplex PCR, while TCRdb's copy carries only in-frame clones and drops some. Seen here are approximately 150,000 clones, roughly 75% observed once, and the top ten hold approximately 11%. About this clone: Antigen unknown.

The chain carries TRBV2 and TRBJ2-3, with D uncertain. Sequences were obtained from PBMCs. This sequence originates from a man aged 18 to 29 in good health and CMV-seropositive. Here the CDR3 reads CASTEVSRIISTDTQYF. The DNA of the CDR3 is TGTGCCAGCACCGAAGTTTCGAGGATTATTAGCACAGATACGCAGTATTTT. Using reference TRBV2 and TRBJ2-3 for the parts outside the CDR3, the full variable domain is EPEVTQTPSHQVTQMGQEVILRCVPISNHLYFYWYRQILGQKVEFLVSFYNNEISEKSEIFDDQFSVERPDGSNFTLKIRSTKLEDSAMYFCASTEVSRIISTDTQYFGPGTRLTVL.